This TCR beta chain was obtained from a study of cytomegalovirus exposure and HLA in healthy donors. Overall study context: The 120 validation repertoires and the approximately 630 first-cohort repertoires shared a platform, a later analysis reported.

CDR1 and CDR2 (germline): MNHEY, SVGAGI. This CDR3 spans 14 amino acids. V was clipped by 6 bases and J by 5 bases, with 11 bases between them. Turning to this clone: The antigen remains unidentified.

Study findings and constraints: The finding came from a later analysis; first-cohort TCR clusters tended to co-occur in the approximately 120 validation repertoires. Cytomegalovirus association was listed for around 170 TCR beta chains.

Sequenced by immunoSEQ multiplex PCR; TCRdb stores in-frame clones only, minus some. The data show about 120,000 clones, with approximately 81% seen just once and 2.1% held by the top ten. The donors were part of the validation cohort, which consisted of some 120 subjects and was separate from the first cohort of roughly 620 subjects. The chain joins TRBV6-5 to TRBJ1-6, with D uncertain. The sequenced sample consisted of PBMCs. This TCR was recovered from a woman between 25 and 40 years old in good health and CMV-seronegative. In nucleotides, the CDR3 is TGTGCCAGCAGCTCCCCTGCGGATAATTCACCCCTCCACTTT. Protein sequence: CASSSPADNSPLHF.